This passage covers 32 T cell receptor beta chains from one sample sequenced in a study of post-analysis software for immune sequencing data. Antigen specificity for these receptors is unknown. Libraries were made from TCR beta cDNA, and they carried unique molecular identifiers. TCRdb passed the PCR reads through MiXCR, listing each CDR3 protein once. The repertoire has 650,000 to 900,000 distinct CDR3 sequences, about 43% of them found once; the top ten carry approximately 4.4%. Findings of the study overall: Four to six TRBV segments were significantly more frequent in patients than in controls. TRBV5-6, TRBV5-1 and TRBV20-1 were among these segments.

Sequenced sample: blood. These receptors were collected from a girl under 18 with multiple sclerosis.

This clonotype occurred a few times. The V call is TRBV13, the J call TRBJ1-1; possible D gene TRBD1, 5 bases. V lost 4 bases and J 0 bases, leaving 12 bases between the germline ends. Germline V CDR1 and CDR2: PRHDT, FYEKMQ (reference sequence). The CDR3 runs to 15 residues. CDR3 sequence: CASSSPLTVNTEAFF. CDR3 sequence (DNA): TGTGCCAGCAGCTCCCCCCTGACAGTGAACACTGAAGCTTTCTTT.

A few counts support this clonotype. The CDR3 loop is CASSQVMNTEAFF. Here the CDR3 DNA reads TGTGCCAGCAGCCAGGTAATGAACACTGAAGCTTTCTTT. The chain carries TRBV3-1 and TRBJ1-1; D unresolved. The germline V and J ends were trimmed by 3 bases and 0 bases, with 5 bases remaining between them. The CDR3 runs 13 residues. Germline V CDR1 and CDR2: LGHDT, YNNKEL (reference sequence).

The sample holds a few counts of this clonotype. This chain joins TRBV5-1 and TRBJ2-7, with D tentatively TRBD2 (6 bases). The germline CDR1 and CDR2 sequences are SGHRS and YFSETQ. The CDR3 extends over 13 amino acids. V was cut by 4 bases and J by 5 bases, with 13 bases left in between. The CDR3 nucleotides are TGCGCCAGCAGCCCCGTATGGGGGGACGAGCAGTACTTC. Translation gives CASSPVWGDEQYF.

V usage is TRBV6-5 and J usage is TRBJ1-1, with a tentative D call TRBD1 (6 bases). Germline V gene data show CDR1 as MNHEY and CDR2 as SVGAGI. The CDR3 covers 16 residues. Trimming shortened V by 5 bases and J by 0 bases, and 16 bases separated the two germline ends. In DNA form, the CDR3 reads TGTGCCAGCAGTCCGGGGGCCAGGGGCTTGAACACTGAAGCTTTCTTT. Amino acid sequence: CASSPGARGLNTEAFF.

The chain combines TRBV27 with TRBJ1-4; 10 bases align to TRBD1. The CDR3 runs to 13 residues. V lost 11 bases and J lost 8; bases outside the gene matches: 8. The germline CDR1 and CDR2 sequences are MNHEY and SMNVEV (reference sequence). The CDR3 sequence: CAVGQGRTEKLFF. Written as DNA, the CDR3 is TGTGCCGTGGGACAGGGGCGTACGGAAAAACTGTTTTTT.

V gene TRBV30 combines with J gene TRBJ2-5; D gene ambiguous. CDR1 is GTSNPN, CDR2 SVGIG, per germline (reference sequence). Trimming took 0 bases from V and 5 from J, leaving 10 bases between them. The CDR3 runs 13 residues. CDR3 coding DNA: TGTGCCTGGAGTGTATTTCGTCGGGAGACCCAGTACTTC. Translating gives CAWSVFRRETQYF.

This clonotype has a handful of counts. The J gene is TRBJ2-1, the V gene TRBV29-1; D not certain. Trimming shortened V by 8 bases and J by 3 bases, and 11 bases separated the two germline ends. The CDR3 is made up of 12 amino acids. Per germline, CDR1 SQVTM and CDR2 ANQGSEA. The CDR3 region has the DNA TGCAGCACACCGGTTAGCTACAATGAGCAGTTCTTC. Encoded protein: CSTPVSYNEQFF.

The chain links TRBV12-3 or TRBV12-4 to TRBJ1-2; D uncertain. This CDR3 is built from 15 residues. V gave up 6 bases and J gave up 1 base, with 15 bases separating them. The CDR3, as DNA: TGTGCCAGCAGCACCGGTTCGGGGATTAACTATGGCTACACCTTC. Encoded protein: CASSTGSGINYGYTF.

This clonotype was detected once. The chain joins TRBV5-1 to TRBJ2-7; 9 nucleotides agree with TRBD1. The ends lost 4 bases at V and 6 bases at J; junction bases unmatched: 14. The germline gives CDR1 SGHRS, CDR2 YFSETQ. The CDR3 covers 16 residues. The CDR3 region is CASSPKTGTGLGEQYF. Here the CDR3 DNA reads TGCGCCAGCAGCCCCAAAACGGGGACAGGGTTAGGCGAGCAGTACTTC. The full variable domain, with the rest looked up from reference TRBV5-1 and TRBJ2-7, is KAGVTQTPRYLIKTRGQQVTLSCSPISGHRSVSWYQQTPGQGLQFLFEYFSETQRNKGNFPGRFSGRQFSNSRSEMNVSTLELGDSALYLCASSPKTGTGLGEQYFGPGTRLTVT.

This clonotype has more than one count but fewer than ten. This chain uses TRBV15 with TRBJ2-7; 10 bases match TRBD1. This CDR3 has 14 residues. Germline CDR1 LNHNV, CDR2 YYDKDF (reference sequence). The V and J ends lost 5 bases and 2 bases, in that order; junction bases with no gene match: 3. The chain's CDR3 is CATSGDRGPYEQYF. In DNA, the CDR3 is TGTGCCACCAGCGGCGACAGGGGGCCCTACGAGCAGTACTTC.

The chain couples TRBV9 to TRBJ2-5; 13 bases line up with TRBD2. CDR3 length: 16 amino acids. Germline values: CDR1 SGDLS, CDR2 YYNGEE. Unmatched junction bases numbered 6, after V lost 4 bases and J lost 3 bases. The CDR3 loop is CASSPGTSGTEETQYF. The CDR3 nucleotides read TGTGCCAGCAGCCCCGGGACTAGCGGGACGGAAGAGACCCAGTACTTC.

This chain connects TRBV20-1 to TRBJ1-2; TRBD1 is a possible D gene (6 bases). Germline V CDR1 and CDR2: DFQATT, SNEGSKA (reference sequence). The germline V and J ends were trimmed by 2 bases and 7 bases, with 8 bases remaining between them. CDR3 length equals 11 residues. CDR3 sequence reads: CSARSDSGYTF. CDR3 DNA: TGCAGTGCTAGATCGGACAGTGGCTACACCTTC.

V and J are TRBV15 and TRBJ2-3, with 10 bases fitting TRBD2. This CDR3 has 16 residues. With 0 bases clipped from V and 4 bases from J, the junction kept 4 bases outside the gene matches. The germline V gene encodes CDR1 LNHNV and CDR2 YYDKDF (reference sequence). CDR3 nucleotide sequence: TGTGCCACCAGCAGAGAGGGGACTAGCGTCGCAGATACGCAGTATTTT. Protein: CATSREGTSVADTQYF.

The chain's CDR3 is CASSSGRKNNEQFF. The CDR3 nucleotides read TGTGCCAGCAGCTCCGGACGGAAAAACAATGAGCAGTTCTTC. The chain employs TRBV13 and TRBJ2-1; D is uncertain. The CDR3 has 14 amino acids. The germline gives CDR1 PRHDT, CDR2 FYEKMQ (reference sequence). V was trimmed by 4 bases and J by 5 bases, leaving 12 bases between them. Supplemented by reference TRBV13 and TRBJ2-1, the full variable domain reads AAGVIQSPRHLIKEKRETATLKCYPIPRHDTVYWYQQGPGQDPQFLISFYEKMQSDKGSIPDRFSAQQFSDYHSELNMSSLELGDSALYFCASSSGRKNNEQFFGPGTRLTVL.

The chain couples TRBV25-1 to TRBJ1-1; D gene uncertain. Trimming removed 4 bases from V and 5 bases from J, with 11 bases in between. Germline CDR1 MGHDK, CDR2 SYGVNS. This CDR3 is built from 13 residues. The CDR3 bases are TGTGCCAGCAGTGTCCGAATGTGGACTGAAGCTTTCTTT. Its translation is CASSVRMWTEAFF.

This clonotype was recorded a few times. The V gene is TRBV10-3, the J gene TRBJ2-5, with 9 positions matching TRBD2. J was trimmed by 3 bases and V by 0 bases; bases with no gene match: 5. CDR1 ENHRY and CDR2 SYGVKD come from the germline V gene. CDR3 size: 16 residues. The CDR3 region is CAISESPSGKEETQYF. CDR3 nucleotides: TGTGCCATCAGTGAGTCTCCTAGCGGGAAAGAAGAGACCCAGTACTTC.

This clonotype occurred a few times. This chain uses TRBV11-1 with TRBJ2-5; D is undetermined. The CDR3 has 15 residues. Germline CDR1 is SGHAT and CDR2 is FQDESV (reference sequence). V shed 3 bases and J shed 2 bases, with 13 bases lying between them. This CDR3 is CASSFIQYPQETQYF. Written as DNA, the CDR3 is TGTGCCAGCAGCTTTATACAGTACCCTCAAGAGACCCAGTACTTC. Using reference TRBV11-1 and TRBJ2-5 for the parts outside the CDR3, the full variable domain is EAEVAQSPRYKITEKSQAVAFWCDPISGHATLYWYRQILGQGPELLVQFQDESVVDDSQLPKDRFSAERLKGVDSTLKIQPAELGDSAMYLCASSFIQYPQETQYFGPGTRLLVL.

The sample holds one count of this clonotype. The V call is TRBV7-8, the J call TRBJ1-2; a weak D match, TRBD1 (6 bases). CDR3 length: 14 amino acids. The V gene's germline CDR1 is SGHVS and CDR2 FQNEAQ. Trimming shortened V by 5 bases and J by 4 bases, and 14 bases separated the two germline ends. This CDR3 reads CASSVTGSAYGYTF. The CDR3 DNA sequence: TGTGCCAGCAGCGTTACAGGGTCGGCCTATGGCTACACCTTC.

The CDR3 bases are TGTGCCACCAGCAGAGACTCCCTACTAGCGGGAGGACTCAATGAGCAGTTCTTC. Translation gives CATSRDSLLAGGLNEQFF. The V gene is TRBV15, the J gene TRBJ2-1, with TRBD2 matching over 12 bases. The CDR3 covers 18 residues. Germline CDR1 and CDR2: LNHNV and YYDKDF (reference sequence). Trimming removed 0 bases from V and 6 bases from J; junction bases left unmatched: 9.

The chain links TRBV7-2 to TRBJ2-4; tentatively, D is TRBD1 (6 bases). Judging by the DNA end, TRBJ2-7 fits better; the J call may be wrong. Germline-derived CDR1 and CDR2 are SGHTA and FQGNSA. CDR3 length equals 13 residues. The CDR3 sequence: CASSRGQTFEQYF. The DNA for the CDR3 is TGTGCCAGCAGCCGAGGACAGACTTTCGAGCAGTACTTC.

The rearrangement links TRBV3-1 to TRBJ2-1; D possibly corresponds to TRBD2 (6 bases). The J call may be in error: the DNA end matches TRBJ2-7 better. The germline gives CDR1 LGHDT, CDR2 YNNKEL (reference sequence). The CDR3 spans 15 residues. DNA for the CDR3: TGTGCCAGCAGCCAAGTCGTCGGGGAGGCCTACGAGCAGTACTTC. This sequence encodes CASSQVVGEAYEQYF.

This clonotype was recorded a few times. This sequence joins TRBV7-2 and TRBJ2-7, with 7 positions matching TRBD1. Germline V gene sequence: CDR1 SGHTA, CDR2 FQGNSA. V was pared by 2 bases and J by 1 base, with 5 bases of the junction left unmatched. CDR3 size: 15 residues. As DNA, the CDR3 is TGTGCCAGCAGCTTAAGAACAGGGGTTTCCTACGAGCAGTACTTC. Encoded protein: CASSLRTGVSYEQYF.

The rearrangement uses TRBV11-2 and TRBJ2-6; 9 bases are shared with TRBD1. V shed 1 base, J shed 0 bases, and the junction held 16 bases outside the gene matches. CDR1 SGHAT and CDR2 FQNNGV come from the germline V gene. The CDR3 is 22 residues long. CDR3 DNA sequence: TGTGCCAGCAGCTTAGTGTTGGGACAGGGTAAATACTTGCCCTCTGGGGCCAACGTCCTGACTTTC. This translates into CASSLVLGQGKYLPSGANVLTF.

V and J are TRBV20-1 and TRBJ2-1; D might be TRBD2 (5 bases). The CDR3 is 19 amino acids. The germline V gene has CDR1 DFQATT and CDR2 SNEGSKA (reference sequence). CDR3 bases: TGCAGGGCACTAGTTCCCCCGGCGGAAACGGATGGGGTCTACAATGAGCAGTTCTTC. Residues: CRALVPPAETDGVYNEQFF.

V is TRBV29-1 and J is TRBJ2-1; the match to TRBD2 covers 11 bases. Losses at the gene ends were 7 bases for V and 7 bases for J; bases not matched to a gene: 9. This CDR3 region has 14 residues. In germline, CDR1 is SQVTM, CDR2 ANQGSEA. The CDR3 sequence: CSGGLAGEVNEQFF. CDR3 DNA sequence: TGCAGCGGCGGACTAGCGGGTGAGGTAAATGAGCAGTTCTTC.

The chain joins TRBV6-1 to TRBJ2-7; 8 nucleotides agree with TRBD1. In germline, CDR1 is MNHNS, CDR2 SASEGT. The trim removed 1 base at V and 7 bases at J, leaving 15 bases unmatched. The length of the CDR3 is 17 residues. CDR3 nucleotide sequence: TGTGCCAGCAGTGAAGGATTAAGAGACAGGGGCTTTGGGGAGCAGTACTTC. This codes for CASSEGLRDRGFGEQYF.

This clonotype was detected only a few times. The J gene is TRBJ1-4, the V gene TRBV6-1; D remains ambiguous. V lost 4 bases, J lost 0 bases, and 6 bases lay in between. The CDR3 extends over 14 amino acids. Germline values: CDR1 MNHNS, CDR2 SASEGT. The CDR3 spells CASSAIATNEKLFF. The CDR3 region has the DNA TGTGCCAGCAGTGCCATCGCAACTAATGAAAAACTGTTTTTT.

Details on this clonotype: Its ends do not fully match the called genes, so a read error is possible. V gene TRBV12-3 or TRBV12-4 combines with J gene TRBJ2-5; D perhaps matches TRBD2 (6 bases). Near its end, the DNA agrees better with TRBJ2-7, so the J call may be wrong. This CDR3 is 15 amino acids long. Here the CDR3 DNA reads TGTGCCGGCAGTGCCAGACTAGGTGAAGAGTCCGAGCAGTACTTC. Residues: CAGSARLGEESEQYF.

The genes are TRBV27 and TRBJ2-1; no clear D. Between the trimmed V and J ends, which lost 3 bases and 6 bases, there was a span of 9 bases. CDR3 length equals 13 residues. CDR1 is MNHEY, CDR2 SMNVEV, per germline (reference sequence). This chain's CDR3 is CASSFSGFNEQFF. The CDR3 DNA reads TGTGCCAGCAGTTTTAGTGGTTTCAATGAGCAGTTCTTC.

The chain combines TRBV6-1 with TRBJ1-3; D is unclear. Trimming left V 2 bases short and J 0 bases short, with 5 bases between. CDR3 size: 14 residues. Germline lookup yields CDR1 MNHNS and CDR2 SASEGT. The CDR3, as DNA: TGTGCCAGCAGTGAACGGAGCTCTGGAAACACCATATATTTT. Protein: CASSERSSGNTIYF.

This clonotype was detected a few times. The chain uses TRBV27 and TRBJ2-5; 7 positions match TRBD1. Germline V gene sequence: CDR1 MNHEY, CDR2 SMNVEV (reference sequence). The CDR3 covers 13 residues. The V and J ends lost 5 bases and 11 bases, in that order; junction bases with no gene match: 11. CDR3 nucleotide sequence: TGTGCCAGCAGTCCAGGACAGGCGAGAGTGCAGTACTTC. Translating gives CASSPGQARVQYF.

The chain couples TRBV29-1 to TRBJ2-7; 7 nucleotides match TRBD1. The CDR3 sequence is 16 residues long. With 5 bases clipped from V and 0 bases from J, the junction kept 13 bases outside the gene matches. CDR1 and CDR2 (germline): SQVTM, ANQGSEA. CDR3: CSVSRPTGVTSYEQYF. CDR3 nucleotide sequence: TGCAGCGTTTCACGGCCCACAGGGGTTACCTCCTACGAGCAGTACTTC.